This TCR beta chain was sequenced for a study of identical twins. Regarding the study as a whole: Weaker excess twin sharing was observed in beta out-of-frame sequences. Twin-shared out-of-frame alpha sequences showed excess low generation probability. The study drew conclusions from cross-sectional statistical analysis, not from following the same donors. Abundant beta clonotypes from cord blood bore fewer insertions; memory repertoires lacked this pattern.

V was clipped by 8 bases and J by 2 bases, with 6 bases between them. The CDR3 runs to 11 residues. Per germline, CDR1 KGHSH and CDR2 LQKENI. This clonotype was seen repeatedly, ten times or more. Its specificity is not known. TCRdb re-called the 5' RACE reads through MiXCR, storing one row per CDR3 protein. The sample yields hundreds of thousands of distinct CDR3 sequences, around 6% seen once. Sample: naive T cells sorted from blood. This receptor was taken from a man between 18 and 29 years old in good health. The rearrangement links TRBV18 to TRBJ2-5; D call uncertain. The CDR3 region has the DNA TGTGCCAGCAGCCGACAAGAGACCCAGTACTTC. Translating it yields CASSRQETQYF.